The clone carrying this T cell receptor (beta chain) was detected a few times. The sample originates from a study of T-cell reconstitution after alpha-beta-depleted transplantation in children. Preparation of the TCRbeta library used unique molecular identifiers. TCRdb processed the PCR reads anew with MiXCR; each CDR3 protein has one entry. Here the sample spans over 550,000 distinct CDR3 sequences, about 11% being singletons. The receptor's source is a human donor who donated a stem cell graft to a child with acute myeloid leukemia. Sequenced here: PBMCs from the stem cell graft donor, sampled from the stem cell graft.

The CDR3 region is CSASWTGAGELFF. The CDR3 DNA reads as TGCAGTGCTAGCTGGACAGGGGCCGGGGAGCTGTTTTTT. The chain links TRBV20-1 to TRBJ2-2, with 9 positions matching TRBD1. With 3 bases clipped from V and 6 bases from J, the junction kept 2 bases outside the gene matches. The CDR3 is 13 residues long. Germline V gives CDR1 DFQATT, CDR2 SNEGSKA (reference sequence).